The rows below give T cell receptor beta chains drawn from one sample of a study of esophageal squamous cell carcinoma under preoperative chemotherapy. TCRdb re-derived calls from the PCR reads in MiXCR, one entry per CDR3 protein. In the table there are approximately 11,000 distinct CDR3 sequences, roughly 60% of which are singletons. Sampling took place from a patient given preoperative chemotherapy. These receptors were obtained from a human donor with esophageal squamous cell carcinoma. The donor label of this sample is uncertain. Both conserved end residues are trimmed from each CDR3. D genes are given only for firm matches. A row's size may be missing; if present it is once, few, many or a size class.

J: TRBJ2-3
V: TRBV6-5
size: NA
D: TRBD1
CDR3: ASGSGGCDPDTQY

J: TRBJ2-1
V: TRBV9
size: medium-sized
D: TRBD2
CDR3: ASSPQGLYNEQF

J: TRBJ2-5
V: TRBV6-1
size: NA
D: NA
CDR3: ASSASAKTQY

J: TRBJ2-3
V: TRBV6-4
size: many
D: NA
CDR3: ASSDSGVGTDTQY

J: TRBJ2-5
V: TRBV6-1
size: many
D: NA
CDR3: ASSPSQGLEQY

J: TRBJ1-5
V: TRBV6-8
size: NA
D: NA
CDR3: ASSPHGEKGNQPQH

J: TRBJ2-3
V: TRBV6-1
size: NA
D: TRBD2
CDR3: ASRARLAEFTDTQY

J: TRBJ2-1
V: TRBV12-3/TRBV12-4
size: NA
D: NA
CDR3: ASSLRRRKQF

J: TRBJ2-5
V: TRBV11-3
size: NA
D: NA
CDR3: ASSFLY

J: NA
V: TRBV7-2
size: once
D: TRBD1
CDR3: ASRGQGGRGPDTQY

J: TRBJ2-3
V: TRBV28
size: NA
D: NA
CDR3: ATGSGGGNPETQY

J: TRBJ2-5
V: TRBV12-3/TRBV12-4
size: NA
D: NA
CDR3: ASTISGTYNEQF

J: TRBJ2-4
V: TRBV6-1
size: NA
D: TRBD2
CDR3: ASSELGGSSKNTQY

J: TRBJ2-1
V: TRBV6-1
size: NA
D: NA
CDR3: ASSAVAGYNEQF

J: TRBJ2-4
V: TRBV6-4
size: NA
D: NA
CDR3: ASSDSGRSAKNIQY

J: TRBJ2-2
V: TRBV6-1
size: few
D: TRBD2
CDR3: ASRSAGGGGGELF

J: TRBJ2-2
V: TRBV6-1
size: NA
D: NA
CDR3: ASSPVSGELF

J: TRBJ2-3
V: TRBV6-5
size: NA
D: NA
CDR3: ASSSLRSDTQY

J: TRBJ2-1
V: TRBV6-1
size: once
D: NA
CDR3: ASSPGPSEDEQF

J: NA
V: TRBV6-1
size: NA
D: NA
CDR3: ASSPRSPPYEQF

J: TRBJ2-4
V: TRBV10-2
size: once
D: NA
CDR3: ASAIGACDQDIQY

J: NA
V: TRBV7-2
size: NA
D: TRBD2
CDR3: ASSAPGGGAKNTQY

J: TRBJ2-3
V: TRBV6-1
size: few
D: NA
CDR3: AGRGALGPDTQY

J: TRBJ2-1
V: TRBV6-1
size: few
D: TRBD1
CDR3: ASNFRTGQARNEQF

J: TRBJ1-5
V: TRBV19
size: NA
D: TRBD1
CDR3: ASSKGQGYQPQH

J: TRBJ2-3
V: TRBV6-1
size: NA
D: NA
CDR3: ASGEGARDTQY

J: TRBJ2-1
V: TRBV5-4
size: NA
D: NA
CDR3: ASSLVTTDYNEQF

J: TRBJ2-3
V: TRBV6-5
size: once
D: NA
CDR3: ASSYSHQLDTQY

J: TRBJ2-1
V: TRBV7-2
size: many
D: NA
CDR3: ASSLARREQF

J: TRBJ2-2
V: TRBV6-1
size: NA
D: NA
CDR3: ASSLGLNTDEQF

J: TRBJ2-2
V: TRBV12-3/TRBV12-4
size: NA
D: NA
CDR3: ASSLSRREQF

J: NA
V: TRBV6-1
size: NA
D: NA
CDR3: ASRQTNFPSYEQY

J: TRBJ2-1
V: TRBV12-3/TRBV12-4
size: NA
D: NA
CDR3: ASSSGTGAGNEQF

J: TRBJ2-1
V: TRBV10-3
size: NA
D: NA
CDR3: ATHRGSHNEQF

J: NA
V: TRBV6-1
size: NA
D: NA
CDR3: ASSPGGENEQY

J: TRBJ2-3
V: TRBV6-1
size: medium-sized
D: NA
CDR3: ASSEAGGGHDTQY

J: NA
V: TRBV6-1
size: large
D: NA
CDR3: AGGLYEQY

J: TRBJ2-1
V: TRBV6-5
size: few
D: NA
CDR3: ASSHMSSYNEQF

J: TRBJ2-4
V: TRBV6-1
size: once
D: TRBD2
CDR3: ASRVPGGCATDIQY

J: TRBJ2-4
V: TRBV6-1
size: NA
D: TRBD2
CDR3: ASSLTSENIQY

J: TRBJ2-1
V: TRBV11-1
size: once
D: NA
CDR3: ASSLARTQTQGEQF

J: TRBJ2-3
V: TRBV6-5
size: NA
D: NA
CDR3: ASSYALTGTTDTQY

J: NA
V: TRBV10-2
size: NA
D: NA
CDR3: ASTIGSWDQNTQY

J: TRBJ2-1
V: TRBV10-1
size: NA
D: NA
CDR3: ASSESGPRGEQF

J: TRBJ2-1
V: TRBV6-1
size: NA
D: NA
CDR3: ASSEFTEGPYNEQF

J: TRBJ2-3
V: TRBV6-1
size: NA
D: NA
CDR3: ARGAWGTDIQY

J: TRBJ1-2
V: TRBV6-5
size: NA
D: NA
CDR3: ASSYLTGDRGYT

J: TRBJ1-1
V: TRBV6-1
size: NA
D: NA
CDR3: ASSETWRSTEAF

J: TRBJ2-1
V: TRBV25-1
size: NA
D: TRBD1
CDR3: ASSEPGQPYEQF

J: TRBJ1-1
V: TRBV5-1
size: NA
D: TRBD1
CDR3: ASSLDPDRDEAF

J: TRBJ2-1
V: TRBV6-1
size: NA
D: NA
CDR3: AGCANYDEQF

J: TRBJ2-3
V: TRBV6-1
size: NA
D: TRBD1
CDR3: ASSEWGTGGTDTQY

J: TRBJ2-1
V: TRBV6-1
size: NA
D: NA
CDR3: ASSEQGYEQF

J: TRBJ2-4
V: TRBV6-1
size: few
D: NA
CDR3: ARGEGAKNTQY

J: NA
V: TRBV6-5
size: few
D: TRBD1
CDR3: ASSYPGQGRYEQY

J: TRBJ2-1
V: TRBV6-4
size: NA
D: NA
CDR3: ASSDSRQVTEQF

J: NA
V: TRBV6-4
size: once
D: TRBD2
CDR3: ASSLGTRGSNEQY

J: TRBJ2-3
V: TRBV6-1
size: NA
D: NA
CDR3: ASSEFGGSYQETQY

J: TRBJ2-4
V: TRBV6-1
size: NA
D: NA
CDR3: ASSELGLSATNMQY

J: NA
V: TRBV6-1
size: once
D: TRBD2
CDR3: ASSEGLAGGLSYEQY